This T cell receptor beta chain was recovered during a study of CD8 T cells in Susac syndrome. Germline values: CDR1 MNHEY, CDR2 SMNVEV (reference sequence). Trimming removed 5 bases from V and 4 bases from J, with 11 bases in between. The CDR3 extends over 13 amino acids. Peripheral blood CD8+ and CD4+ T cells were profiled by TCR beta sequencing. Stable or active relapsing-remitting multiple sclerosis, untreated and meeting revised McDonald criteria, defined the controls. The CD8+ and CD4+ T cells were isolated magnetically using a negative isolation approach, whereas the TEMRA cells were enriched by FACS. Reverse transcription of 0.5 to 1 ug RNA was performed with random hexamers. The TCR beta CDR3 was amplified by immunoSEQ multiplex PCR across 54 Vbeta, 13 Jbeta. TCRdb reprocessed the immunoSEQ multiplex PCR reads via MiXCR and lists one record per CDR3 protein. This table has 210,000 or so distinct CDR3 sequences, approximately 90% appearing once.

The sequencing sample was made of CD8+ T cells from PBMCs. This chain connects TRBV27 to TRBJ1-1; tentatively, D is TRBD1 (6 bases). This TCR was sampled from a human donor with multiple sclerosis. DNA for the CDR3: TGTGCCAGCAGTACAGGGATAATCACTGAAGCTTTCTTT. This sequence encodes CASSTGIITEAFF.